The 23 T cell receptor beta chains below were found in one sample sequenced in a study of shared clonotypes between healthy human individuals. The assay was immunoSEQ multiplex PCR, and TCRdb's table has in-frame clones only and misses some. The repertoire consists of approximately 700,000 clones, with around four fifths occurring once and the leading ten covering around 2%. Sequencing was carried out using memory CD4+ T cells sorted from blood. Subset denoted: CD45RA-negative fraction. These receptors all stem from a woman under 40 in good health.

V gene TRBV7-9 combines with J gene TRBJ1-3; D is perhaps TRBD1 (5 bases). This CDR3 is built from 18 residues. Germline V gene data show CDR1 as SEHNR and CDR2 as FQNEAQ (reference sequence). Trimming shortened V by 1 base and J by 4 bases, and 20 bases separated the two germline ends. CDR3 sequence: CASSLGLRGNTEGNTIYF. The CDR3 DNA is TGTGCCAGCAGCTTAGGCCTCCGGGGCAACACTGAAGGAAACACCATATATTTT.

To note about this clone: A junction end diverges from the germline sequence, so it may reflect a read error. The identical CDR3 is also encoded by other nucleotide sequences in the sample. The chain uses TRBV5-1 and TRBJ2-1, with TRBD1 matching 8 bases. Per germline, CDR1 SGHRS and CDR2 YFSETQ. The CDR3 length is 14 residues. The CDR3 DNA reads TGCGCCAGCAGTTTGGGGACAGGTGACAATGAGCAGTTCTTC. This codes for CASSLGTGDNEQFF.

This clone was seen once. The chain links TRBV19 to TRBJ1-2; D is possibly TRBD1 (6 bases). This CDR3 comprises 15 residues. Trimming removed 1 base from V and 4 bases from J, with 13 bases in between. Per germline, CDR1 LNHDA and CDR2 SQIVND (reference sequence). This CDR3 reads CASSIGASRGYGYTF. As DNA, the CDR3 is TGTGCCAGTAGTATAGGAGCGAGCAGGGGCTATGGCTACACCTTC.

This chain uses TRBV5-1 with TRBJ2-1; D perhaps matches TRBD1 (5 bases). Germline assignment: CDR1 SGHRS and CDR2 YFSETQ. This CDR3 is 14 amino acids long. Trimming took 0 bases from V and 6 from J, leaving 10 bases between them. In nucleotides, the CDR3 is TGCGCCAGCAGCTTGGCCGTAGGGGTCAATGAGCAGTTCTTC. Protein sequence: CASSLAVGVNEQFF.

The rearrangement joins TRBV6-6 to TRBJ2-7; D unresolved. CDR1 and CDR2 from the germline V gene are MNHNY and SVGAGI (reference sequence). V lost 0 bases to trimming and J lost 1 base, with 13 bases between them. The CDR3 runs 16 residues. CDR3: CASSYSALRESYEQYF. CDR3 nucleotide sequence: TGTGCCAGCAGTTACTCCGCGCTAAGAGAGTCCTACGAGCAGTACTTC.

This clone was detected only a few times. The rearrangement uses TRBV4-1 and TRBJ2-5; D is unresolved. CDR1 and CDR2 (germline): MGHRA, YSYEKL. V was trimmed by 0 bases and J by 5 bases, leaving 16 bases between them. The CDR3 runs 16 residues. The CDR3 bases are TGCGCCAGCAGCCAAGATAGGCGGACCCCGTTGGAGACCCAGTACTTC. Translation gives CASSQDRRTPLETQYF.

This clone was detected a few times. The chain combines TRBV9 with TRBJ2-3, with D perhaps given as TRBD1 or TRBD2 (6 bases each). This CDR3 has 15 residues. The germline V gene has CDR1 SGDLS and CDR2 YYNGEE. With 0 bases removed from V and 1 base from J, the gap between germline ends came to 9 bases. For the CDR3, the DNA is TGTGCCAGCAGCGTAGGTAGGGGGGGCACAGATACGCAGTATTTT. Translation: CASSVGRGGTDTQYF.

The chain recombines TRBV18 with TRBJ1-5; D not resolved. Trimming shortened V by 2 bases and J by 3 bases, and 8 bases separated the two germline ends. Germline V gene sequence: CDR1 KGHSH, CDR2 LQKENI. The CDR3 sequence is 14 residues long. This chain's CDR3 is CASSPAENNQPQHF. The CDR3, as DNA: TGTGCCAGCTCACCAGCAGAAAACAATCAGCCCCAGCATTTT.

The chain links TRBV27 to TRBJ1-2; 7 bases align to TRBD1. This CDR3 has 16 amino acids. Germline values: CDR1 MNHEY, CDR2 SMNVEV (reference sequence). With 5 bases clipped from V and 6 bases from J, the junction kept 15 bases outside the gene matches. CDR3 amino acids: CASSTLHRQGQDGYTF. Written as DNA, the CDR3 is TGTGCCAGCAGTACCTTACACCGACAGGGTCAAGATGGCTACACCTTC.

The chain recombines TRBV29-1 with TRBJ2-1; D is perhaps TRBD1 (6 bases). This CDR3 spans 14 amino acids. V was trimmed by 4 bases and J by 7 bases, leaving 17 bases between them. The V gene's germline CDR1 is SQVTM and CDR2 ANQGSEA. The CDR3: CSVVPGATGNEQFF. The DNA for the CDR3 is TGCAGCGTTGTCCCTGGGGCTACAGGGAATGAGCAGTTCTTC.

This sequence joins TRBV27 and TRBJ2-3, with a weak D call TRBD1 (6 bases). V lost 5 bases to trimming and J lost 3 bases, with 21 bases between them. Germline V lookup: CDR1 MNHEY, CDR2 SMNVEV (reference sequence). CDR3 size: 17 residues. CDR3 in DNA: TGTGCCAGCAGTCCACTTAGTCTAACAGGGATAACAGATACGCAGTATTTT. This sequence encodes CASSPLSLTGITDTQYF.

In this sample, this clone turned up once. J is TRBJ1-2 and V is TRBV2; D is unresolved. Trimming cost V 1 base and J 8 bases, with 11 bases left between them. The germline V gene has CDR1 SNHLY and CDR2 FYNNEI. CDR3 length equals 13 residues. In DNA, the CDR3 is TGTGCCAGCAGTGAAGGGGTGCGGGGAGGCTACACCTTC. This translates into CASSEGVRGGYTF.

This clone was observed a handful of times. The chain combines TRBV28 with TRBJ2-3; D might be TRBD1 (7 bases). The germline V and J ends were trimmed by 5 bases and 2 bases, with 14 bases remaining between them. This CDR3 has 15 amino acids. Germline values: CDR1 MDHEN, CDR2 SYDVKM. CDR3 loop: CASSSRRGVTDTQYF. CDR3 DNA sequence: TGTGCCAGCAGTAGCCGCAGGGGGGTCACAGATACGCAGTATTTT.

The chain joins TRBV28 to TRBJ1-4; D ambiguous. The CDR3 has 11 amino acids. V was trimmed by 6 bases and J by 10 bases, leaving 9 bases between them. CDR1 is MDHEN and CDR2 is SYDVKM in the germline V gene. This CDR3 reads CASSPRGKLFF. For the CDR3, the DNA is TGTGCCAGCAGCCCTCGGGGAAAACTGTTTTTT.

This clone was seen only a few times. This chain uses TRBV5-1 with TRBJ1-3, with 8 bases matching TRBD1. Per the germline V gene, CDR1 is SGHRS and CDR2 is YFSETQ. CDR3 length equals 16 residues. Trimming cost V 3 bases and J 1 base; bases outside gene matches: 6. CDR3 coding DNA: TGCGCCAGCAGCTGGACAGGGACGGATTCTGGAAACACCATATATTTT. Translated: CASSWTGTDSGNTIYF.

A word on this clone: Other DNA variants within this sample encode the same CDR3. The gene calls are TRBV11-2 and TRBJ2-1; no definite D call. Germline-derived CDR1 and CDR2 are SGHAT and FQNNGV. Trimming stripped 1 base from V and 1 base from J, with 2 bases between. The CDR3 sequence is 13 residues long. CDR3 region: CASSLGSYNEQFF. Here the CDR3 DNA reads TGTGCCAGCAGCTTAGGATCCTACAATGAGCAGTTCTTC.

The V call is TRBV5-1, the J call TRBJ1-2, with D tentatively TRBD1 (5 bases). The V end was cut by 1 base, the J end by 8 bases, with 15 bases between. CDR3 size: 14 residues. CDR1 and CDR2 (germline): SGHRS, YFSETQ. In DNA form, the CDR3 reads TGCGCCAGCAGCTTGTGGTCTGGGGCAGAAGGCTACACCTTC. This translates into CASSLWSGAEGYTF. Filled out from reference TRBV5-1 and TRBJ1-2, the complete variable domain reads KAGVTQTPRYLIKTRGQQVTLSCSPISGHRSVSWYQQTPGQGLQFLFEYFSETQRNKGNFPGRFSGRQFSNSRSEMNVSTLELGDSALYLCASSLWSGAEGYTFGSGTRLTVV.

This clone occurred many times. This sequence joins TRBV4-1 and TRBJ2-1; TRBD1 matches 10 bases. The V gene's germline CDR1 is MGHRA and CDR2 YSYEKL. Unmatched junction bases numbered 4, after V lost 0 bases and J lost 14 bases. This CDR3 is built from 13 residues. CDR3 coding DNA: TGCGCCAGCAGCCAAGAAGAGGACAGGGGGAAGTTCTTC. This gives the protein CASSQEEDRGKFF.

The V call is TRBV7-9, the J call TRBJ2-7, with D hard to call. CDR3 size: 14 residues. Germline-derived CDR1 and CDR2 are SEHNR and FQNEAQ (reference sequence). V lost 2 bases, J lost 3 bases, and 11 bases lay in between. The CDR3 here is CASSLKGRNYEQYF. The CDR3 coding sequence is TGTGCCAGCAGCTTAAAAGGGCGGAACTACGAGCAGTACTTC.

This clone was observed a handful of times. This sequence joins TRBV7-2 and TRBJ1-2; unclear D gene. CDR1 and CDR2 from the germline V gene are SGHTA and FQGNSA. V lost 0 bases and J lost 6, with 5 bases in between. The CDR3 loop spans 12 amino acids. The CDR3 protein is CASSLAANGYTF. The CDR3 DNA sequence: TGTGCCAGCAGCTTAGCGGCAAATGGCTACACCTTC.

CDR3 protein: CAAGGGSTEAFF. The CDR3 DNA reads as TGTGCCGCTGGCGGGGGCAGCACTGAAGCTTTCTTT. V is TRBV6-6 and J is TRBJ1-1; possibly TRBD1 for D (6 bases). CDR1 and CDR2 (germline): MNHNY, SVGAGI (reference sequence). V lost 11 bases and J 4 bases, leaving 14 bases between the germline ends. The CDR3 loop spans 12 amino acids.

For this clone: The identical CDR3 is also encoded by other nucleotide sequences in the sample. The J gene is TRBJ2-7, the V gene TRBV28; 7 nucleotides match TRBD1. The CDR3 covers 14 residues. V was clipped by 3 bases and J by 0 bases; unmatched bases: 2. CDR1 and CDR2 from the germline V gene are MDHEN and SYDVKM. In DNA form, the CDR3 reads TGTGCCAGCAGTTTCTGGGACAGCTCCTACGAGCAGTACTTC. It encodes CASSFWDSSYEQYF.

The sample holds a few counts of this clone. The V call is TRBV28, the J call TRBJ2-6; TRBD1 is a possible D gene (5 bases). Trimming cost V 7 bases and J 2 bases, with 15 bases left between them. CDR3 size: 16 residues. CDR1 and CDR2 from the germline V gene are MDHEN and SYDVKM. This CDR3 is CASTRETVTGANVLTF. As DNA, the CDR3 is TGTGCCAGCACAAGAGAGACAGTTACTGGGGCCAACGTCCTGACTTTC.